This T cell receptor beta chain was identified in a study of cytomegalovirus exposure and HLA in healthy donors. PCR amplification relied on 60 Vbeta primers (plus 13 Jbeta primers). Assay used: immunoSEQ multiplex PCR; TCRdb lists only in-frame clones, some missing. The sample carries under 200,000 clones, 60% to 85% recorded once. This receptor was obtained from a female donor in good health and CMV-seronegative. The sequenced sample consisted of PBMCs.

CDR3 residues: CAISDGTGGNSPLHF. The CDR3 nucleotides read TGTGCCATCAGTGACGGGACAGGGGGGAATTCACCCCTCCACTTT. The chain couples TRBV10-3 to TRBJ1-6, with 11 bases that match TRBD1. Looked up from germline, CDR1 is ENHRY and CDR2 is SYGVKD. Trimming removed 3 bases from V and 7 bases from J; junction bases left unmatched: 2. The CDR3 totals 15 residues.